This T cell receptor (beta chain) was sequenced during a study of T-cell memory formation after mild COVID-19. Turning to the study itself: Each donor largely had its own TCR clusters.

The table lists this clonotype with a few counts. The germline V gene encodes CDR1 SEHNR and CDR2 FQNEAQ (reference sequence). V was clipped by 1 base and J by 2 bases, with 11 bases between them. The length of the CDR3 is 16 residues. TCRdb itself ran the 5' RACE reads through MiXCR, one entry per CDR3 protein. Here the sample spans 550,000 to 650,000 distinct CDR3 sequences, around 16% being singletons. Sequenced: PBMCs or a T cell subset sorted from them (not recorded which). The chain joins TRBV7-9 to TRBJ1-4; D not resolved. This sequence was found in an adult woman who had mild COVID-19 (a few samples of this study predate the infection). Cell type and time point are not known. The CDR3 coding sequence is TGTGCCAGCAGCTTAGTAGCGGGGTACACTAATGAAAAACTGTTTTTT. Translated: CASSLVAGYTNEKLFF.